Sequencing of this T cell receptor (beta chain) was carried out in a study of breast tumors, draining lymph nodes, adjacent tissues. Whole-study findings and limits: Tumor and nontumor repertoires were significantly more similar in luminal-like than in basal-like breast cancer.

There are a few counts of this clonotype. Its antigen is unknown. This may arise from a read error, as a much more abundant clone is one base away. The lymph nodes were axillary draining lymph nodes from breast cancer patients. Germline V gene lookup returns CDR1 LNHDA and CDR2 SQIVND (reference sequence). The CDR3 covers 18 residues. TCRdb re-derived calls from the multiplex PCR reads in MiXCR, one entry per CDR3 protein. This table has hundreds of thousands of distinct CDR3 sequences, around 32% appearing once. This TCR derives from a female donor with breast cancer. Some clones in this sample may be carry-over from other donors' samples. Sequencing input: axillary lymph node tissue. This chain joins TRBV19 and TRBJ1-2, with 8 positions matching TRBD1. CDR3 nucleotide sequence: TGTGCCAGTAGCCCTCCTTTCGGGGAGCCAGGGGGCAACTATGGCTCCACCTTC. Amino acids: CASSPPFGEPGGNYGSTF.